The present T cell receptor (beta chain) was sequenced within a study of T cells in Graves' hyperthyroidism and ophthalmopathy (dated 2019 in TCRdb). In the study overall: Peripheral blood samples were taken at the time of initial diagnosis, prior to any treatment. A discovery cohort of about 100 patients, approximately 44 with Graves' ophthalmopathy and about 60 with stable Graves' hyperthyroidism, was used to find distinguishing TCR V-J signatures. Prospective prediction of ophthalmopathy was tested in an independent validation cohort of 18 to 20 hyperthyroidism patients and 17 patients who later progressed to ophthalmopathy. The approximately 90 discovery patients were randomly split 7:3 into training and test sets. Thyroid tissue and blood T-cell repertoires from six Graves' hyperthyroidism patients were also compared in the study. After sampling, hyperthyroidism patients received methimazole starting at 30 mg daily, and ophthalmopathy patients received high-dose intravenous methylprednisolone. TCR Vbeta CDR3 sequencing of 120 to 150 peripheral blood samples (43 ophthalmopathy, 70 to 85 hyperthyroidism and roughly 17 progressor patients) is reported in the paper. Here is what the overall study found, with its caveats: A 13 V-J signature model separated ophthalmopathy from stable hyperthyroidism, with approximately 87% sensitivity and roughly 81% specificity in cross-validation and 80%/75% in testing. In validation, progression to ophthalmopathy was predicted by the model with about 70% sensitivity and 72.22% specificity, a median of 6.5 months before onset. No statistical method was used to set the sample size in advance, and investigators knew the group allocation. Blood samples also contained most of the expanded thyroid clonotypes (frequency above 0.001), which suggests that blood repertoires may reflect thyroid immune responses.

The TCR beta CDR3 regions were amplified from RNA transcripts. For the first round of RT-PCR on the TCR CDR3, the HTBI primer set was used together with the Qiagen OneStep RT-PCR kit. Libraries were constructed in a second round of multiplex PCR, after which size selection and purification were carried out. Paired-end sequencing of the libraries was performed with 100 bp reads on an Illumina HiSeq2000. Per the authors' processing: SOAPnuke was used to process the raw data, throwing out any read that contained adapters or uncalled bases, had a mean Phred below 15, or lacked an exact constant-primer or identifier match. High-quality paired reads were merged using COPE v1.2.5, and each unique nucleotide sequence was defined as a clonotype. MiTCR v1.1 was used to align clonotypes to the IMGT TRBV, TRBD and TRBJ reference segments. The analysis was restricted to V-J combinations with a frequency above 0.0001, which together covered 98% to 99.2% of the repertoires. The TCS score was defined as the ratio of F50 (clonal expansion) to E x V (chaos), calculated using BLOSUM62-based TCRdist between CDR3 peptides within each V-J. Welch's t-statistics and random forest reduced several hundred V-J features to some 14, which were used in a naive Bayes classifier (R e1071). The public reads were quality trimmed at Q25 with fastp and then assembled into clones with MiXCR by TCRdb, keeping productive beta chains. Each entry merges the rows of one CDR3 protein and shows their most common DNA and genes. In this record, the V and J calls reflect TCRdb's handling and not the investigators' own analysis. This sample comprises some 510,000 distinct CDR3 sequences, around 21% of them detected only once. The ten largest make up about 26% of the sample.

Cut back by 0 bases and 7 bases, the V and J ends lie 10 bases apart. For CDR1 and CDR2, the germline V gene lists MNHNS and SASEGT. From the cysteine up to the phenylalanine, the CDR3 has a length of 14 residues. The only DNA kept is the CDR3, 42 bases in frame from the first base. This clonotype occurred many times. Its specific antigen is unknown. Per-base qualities were not stored, and no clone one base away is much larger. Graves' hyperthyroidism was defined as stable when no progression to ophthalmopathy occurred over 18 months of follow-up. Hyperthyroidism patients were newly diagnosed, with disease duration under 2 months, and aged 18 to 65 years. Patients with uncontrolled infections, other autoimmune diseases, pregnancy or lactation were excluded. Diagnoses were based on clinical symptoms, serum thyroxine and TRAb, thyroid ultrasound and orbital computed tomography. Ficoll-Paque density gradient centrifugation was used to isolate PBMCs from 8.5 to 10 ml of fresh peripheral blood. Total RNA was extracted with Trizol reagent, and quality was checked on an Agilent 2100 Bioanalyzer.

The rearrangement joined TRBV6-1 to TRBJ1-5; the D gene cannot be resolved reliably. What was sequenced was blood. The TCR comes from a man aged 18 to 30 with Graves' hyperthyroidism. The DNA is TGTGCCAGCAGTGAAGCTTGGAGACTACAGCCCCAGCATTTT. This gives the protein CASSEAWRLQPQHF.